The rows below give T cell receptor beta chains drawn from one sample of a study of T cell responses to AZD1222 COVID-19 vaccine. Clones were read by immunoSEQ multiplex PCR, and TCRdb kept only the in-frame ones, dropping some. The data contain 120,000 or so clones, about 90% of them singletons. Sequences were derived from peripheral blood, sampled on day 0 of AZD1222 vaccination. These receptor sequences come from an adult in good health. The CDR3 runs from the conserved cysteine through the conserved F or W. A D gene is named only where the DNA matches it firmly. Only some rows state a clone size, as once, few, many or a class for expanded clones.

clone_size: NA
d_call: NA
v_call: TRBV5-5
j_call: TRBJ1-3
cdr3_nt: TGTGCCAGCAGCTTGCGGGCGGCGGGAAACACCATATATTTT
cdr3_aa: CASSLRAAGNTIYF

clone_size: once
d_call: TRBD1
v_call: TRBV5-4
j_call: TRBJ2-7
cdr3_nt: TGTGCCAGCAGCTTGGGAGACAGGGGCTCCTACGAGCAGTACTTC
cdr3_aa: CASSLGDRGSYEQYF

clone_size: NA
d_call: NA
v_call: TRBV15
j_call: TRBJ2-7
cdr3_nt: TGTGCCACCAGCAGAGATCTTCTCGGCGGGCCCTCCTACGAGCAGTACTTC
cdr3_aa: CATSRDLLGGPSYEQYF

clone_size: NA
d_call: NA
v_call: TRBV5-1
j_call: TRBJ1-3
cdr3_nt: TGCGCCAGCAGTCTCCACTCTGGAAACACCATATATTTT
cdr3_aa: CASSLHSGNTIYF

clone_size: once
d_call: NA
v_call: TRBV6-5
j_call: TRBJ2-1
cdr3_nt: TGTGCCAGCACGACAGGGGCGGGAGCCTACAATGAGCAGTTCTTC
cdr3_aa: CASTTGAGAYNEQFF

clone_size: NA
d_call: NA
v_call: TRBV27
j_call: TRBJ1-2
cdr3_nt: TGTGCCAGCAGTTTCACTACAGGCCTGGGGGGCTACACCTTC
cdr3_aa: CASSFTTGLGGYTF

clone_size: NA
d_call: NA
v_call: TRBV28
j_call: TRBJ1-4
cdr3_nt: TGTGCCAGCAGTTCCCTCCGGGGGGGTAGTGAAAAACTGTTTTTT
cdr3_aa: CASSSLRGGSEKLFF

clone_size: NA
d_call: NA
v_call: TRBV19
j_call: TRBJ2-3
cdr3_nt: TGTGCCAGTAGTTCTCAGGGACGTAGCACAGATACGCAGTATTTT
cdr3_aa: CASSSQGRSTDTQYF

clone_size: NA
d_call: NA
v_call: TRBV12-3/TRBV12-4
j_call: TRBJ1-1
cdr3_nt: TGTGCCAGCAACTCGCAGCTGAACACTGAAGCTTTCTTT
cdr3_aa: CASNSQLNTEAFF

clone_size: NA
d_call: NA
v_call: TRBV6-5
j_call: TRBJ2-1
cdr3_nt: TGTGCCAGCAGTCCCCCGTCCCTGGGGGAGCAGTTCTTC
cdr3_aa: CASSPPSLGEQFF

clone_size: few
d_call: NA
v_call: TRBV7-9
j_call: TRBJ1-2
cdr3_nt: TGTGCCAGCAGCTTAGGTGGGGTTCGCGGCTACACCTTC
cdr3_aa: CASSLGGVRGYTF

clone_size: few
d_call: NA
v_call: TRBV27
j_call: TRBJ1-5
cdr3_nt: TGTGCCAGCAGTCCGTATAGCAATCAGCCCCAGCATTTT
cdr3_aa: CASSPYSNQPQHF

clone_size: NA
d_call: TRBD1
v_call: TRBV6-4
j_call: TRBJ1-2
cdr3_nt: TGTGCCAGCAGTCAAGGAACAGGGGCCTATGGCTACACCTTC
cdr3_aa: CASSQGTGAYGYTF

clone_size: NA
d_call: TRBD1
v_call: TRBV28
j_call: TRBJ2-5
cdr3_nt: TGTGCCAGCAGAACAGGGGGGGAGACCCAGTACTTC
cdr3_aa: CASRTGGETQYF

clone_size: once
d_call: TRBD1
v_call: TRBV24-1
j_call: TRBJ2-7
cdr3_nt: TGTGCCACCAGTGATTACGGGGACAGGGGTTCCTACGAGCAGTACTTC
cdr3_aa: CATSDYGDRGSYEQYF

clone_size: few
d_call: NA
v_call: TRBV14
j_call: TRBJ1-4
cdr3_nt: TGTGCCAGCAGCCGTGGGAGTCTTGCAACTAATGAAAAACTGTTTTTT
cdr3_aa: CASSRGSLATNEKLFF

clone_size: NA
d_call: NA
v_call: TRBV23-1
j_call: TRBJ1-2
cdr3_nt: TGCGCCAGCAGTCAATCGGGCAGGGAGGGCTACACCTTC
cdr3_aa: CASSQSGREGYTF

clone_size: NA
d_call: NA
v_call: TRBV19
j_call: TRBJ2-6
cdr3_nt: TGTGCCAGTTGCATCGGCTCTGGGGCCAACGTCCTGACTTTC
cdr3_aa: CASCIGSGANVLTF

clone_size: NA
d_call: NA
v_call: TRBV5-5
j_call: TRBJ2-7
cdr3_nt: TGTGCCAGCAGCTTCTTGCCTGGTCGGACCTACGAGCAGTACTTC
cdr3_aa: CASSFLPGRTYEQYF

clone_size: NA
d_call: TRBD2
v_call: TRBV5-1
j_call: TRBJ2-1
cdr3_nt: TGCGCCAGCAGCCCCCTAGCGGGAGGTGGTGGGGACAATGAGCAGTTCTTC
cdr3_aa: CASSPLAGGGGDNEQFF

clone_size: NA
d_call: NA
v_call: TRBV4-1
j_call: TRBJ2-3
cdr3_nt: TGCGCCAGCAGCCAGGTAGCTGCCTACACAGATACGCAGTATTTT
cdr3_aa: CASSQVAAYTDTQYF

clone_size: NA
d_call: TRBD2
v_call: TRBV3-1/TRBV3-2
j_call: TRBJ2-7
cdr3_nt: TGTGCCAGCAGCCAGCTAGCGGGGTCTAGGGGTGAGCAGTACTTC
cdr3_aa: CASSQLAGSRGEQYF

clone_size: NA
d_call: NA
v_call: TRBV2
j_call: TRBJ2-2
cdr3_nt: TGTGCCAGTACATCCAGGGGTTCTGGCACCGGGGAGCTGTTTTTT
cdr3_aa: CASTSRGSGTGELFF

clone_size: NA
d_call: TRBD1
v_call: TRBV19
j_call: TRBJ1-1
cdr3_nt: TGTGCCAGTAGTACCCGGGTGGTTGGGACAGTCATGAACACTGAAGCTTTCTTT
cdr3_aa: CASSTRVVGTVMNTEAFF

clone_size: NA
d_call: TRBD2
v_call: TRBV14
j_call: TRBJ2-1
cdr3_nt: TGTGCCAGCAGCCAAGGAGGACTAGCGGGAGGCAGAGGCAATGAGCAGTTCTTC
cdr3_aa: CASSQGGLAGGRGNEQFF

clone_size: NA
d_call: TRBD2
v_call: TRBV10-3
j_call: TRBJ2-3
cdr3_nt: TGTGCCGCTAGCGGGACTACCACAGATACGCAGTATTTT
cdr3_aa: CAASGTTTDTQYF

clone_size: NA
d_call: NA
v_call: TRBV6-5
j_call: TRBJ1-5
cdr3_nt: TGTGCCAGCAGACCCCCTAGAGGAGGCAATCAGCCCCAGCATTTT
cdr3_aa: CASRPPRGGNQPQHF

clone_size: NA
d_call: NA
v_call: TRBV30
j_call: TRBJ1-5
cdr3_nt: TGTGCCTGGAGTGTACCTGGGGGAGCGAGCAATCAGCCCCAGCATTTT
cdr3_aa: CAWSVPGGASNQPQHF